This T cell receptor beta chain was identified in a study of blood T cell repertoires in COVID-19 (TCRdb year 2020). About the full investigation: The collaborator samples originated in the United States, Italy and Spain and spanned the acute and convalescent phases of COVID-19. The prospective study material was composed of cDNA or gDNA derived from T cells, B-cell-depleted T cells, or PBMCs. Deeply sampled blood TCRbeta repertoires from subjects exposed to, actively infected with, or recovered from COVID-19 were included in the dataset. A freely available public database, intended as a resource for researchers studying the immune response to SARS-CoV-2, is where the repertoires were released. The samples were drawn from the first 160 participants of the ongoing ImmuneRACE study and from roughly 1,300 subjects provided by 6 global collaborators. The sample metadata nearly always contained a de-identified subject ID, COVID-19 status, age in years and sex. Where available, HLA class I and class II types were taken from metadata supplied by the sample provider and were not determined by assay-based typing. Overall study results and their limits: The quantity of clinical and demographic metadata differed by source and by participant and was supplied without curation.

The cysteine opens and the phenylalanine closes a CDR3 of 12 amino acids. The read is trimmed to its CDR3 DNA, 36 bases read in frame from base 1. Deletion took 10 bases off V and 6 bases off J, with a span of 14 bases between the germline ends. The germline V gene specifies KGHDR as CDR1 and SFDVKD as CDR2. TCRbeta CDR3 regions were amplified from genomic DNA by means of the immunoSEQ Assay, a bias-controlled multiplex PCR. The source study handled its data this way. Nucleated cell counts per sample were estimated from amplification of reference gene primers within the assay. To quantify the absolute abundance of each unique TCRbeta CDR3 rearrangement, sequence reads were collapsed and filtered. For each sample, productive Simpson clonality was calculated by taking the square root of Simpson's diversity index across productive rearrangements. Drawn from immuneACCESS, this table holds only the in-frame rearrangements with V and J called that TCRdb kept. Clones are partly lost; checked studies trace under half to an unresolved V gene and leave the rest unexplained. V, J and clone size reflect that table, while D and trimming were determined from the DNA. The sample has approximately 210,000 clones on record, just over 85% of them singletons. Around 10% of the sample is taken by the ten largest.

As regards this clone: There is no known antigen for this receptor. Per-base quality was not reported, and no clone a single base away is much larger than it.

One collaborating source in Seattle enrolled patients during active infection and followed them longitudinally through the course of disease. Collaborating institutions collected whole blood in K2EDTA tubes following their own protocols. For TCRbeta analysis, collaborators shipped samples in one of three forms: frozen whole blood, isolated PBMCs, or DNA extracted from either of those sample types. The clonotype comes from a man aged 50 to 60 with COVID-19, enrolled during active disease. Sequences were obtained from peripheral blood. Recombination linked TRBV24-1 to TRBJ1-2, with an unclear D gene assignment. The CDR3 protein is CATSSPADGYTF. The sequenced DNA is TGTGCCACTTCGAGCCCGGCGGATGGCTACACCTTC.